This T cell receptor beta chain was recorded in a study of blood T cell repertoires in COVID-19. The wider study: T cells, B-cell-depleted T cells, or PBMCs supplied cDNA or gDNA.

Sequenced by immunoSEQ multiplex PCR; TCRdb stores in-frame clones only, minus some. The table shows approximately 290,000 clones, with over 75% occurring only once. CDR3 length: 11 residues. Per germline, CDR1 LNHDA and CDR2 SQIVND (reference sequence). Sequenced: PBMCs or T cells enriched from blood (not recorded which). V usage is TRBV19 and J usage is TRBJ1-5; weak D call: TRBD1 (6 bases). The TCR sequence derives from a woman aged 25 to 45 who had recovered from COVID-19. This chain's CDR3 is CVPGGRQPQHF. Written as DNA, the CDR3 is TGTGTTCCGGGGGGGCGTCAGCCCCAGCATTTT.